The rows below give T cell receptor beta chains drawn from one sample of a study of a mutant IDH1 vaccine in newly diagnosed glioma. These TCRs' antigens remain unknown. Sequenced by immunoSEQ multiplex PCR; TCRdb stores in-frame clones only, minus some. The profile covers about 86,000 clones, with around 85% appearing a single time and 2% to 2.5% taken by the ten largest. Here the sequenced sample was PBMCs, taken from a glioma patient whose treatment included an IDH1 peptide vaccine. These receptors all come from a man aged 25 to 40 with glioma. Some clones in this sample may be carry-over from other donors' samples. CDR3s include the opening cysteine and the closing phenylalanine or tryptophan. Each record gives: J gene, V gene, clone size, D gene, CDR3 DNA, CDR3 protein. The D gene is left open where the match is weak. Rows may omit the clone size; those that give it use once, few, many or a size class.

j_call: TRBJ2-7; v_call: TRBV18; clone_size: .; d_call: TRBD1; cdr3_nt: TGTGCCAGCTCACCGTCCGGACAGGGTTTTTACGAGCAGTACTTC; cdr3_aa: CASSPSGQGFYEQYF
j_call: TRBJ1-6; v_call: TRBV2; clone_size: .; d_call: .; cdr3_nt: TGTGCCAGCGGTACGGGGACCTCACCCCTCCACTTT; cdr3_aa: CASGTGTSPLHF
j_call: TRBJ2-3; v_call: TRBV4-2; clone_size: .; d_call: .; cdr3_nt: TGTGCCAGCAGCCAAGATGTTGGGGACCTTAGCACAGATACGCAGTATTTT; cdr3_aa: CASSQDVGDLSTDTQYF
j_call: TRBJ2-1; v_call: TRBV7-9; clone_size: few; d_call: TRBD2; cdr3_nt: TGTGCCAGCAGCTCCCGGAGGGGTAGCGGGGGGGCCTACAATGAGCAGTTCTTC; cdr3_aa: CASSSRRGSGGAYNEQFF
j_call: TRBJ1-5; v_call: TRBV6-5; clone_size: .; d_call: .; cdr3_nt: TGTGCCAGCAGTTTAAGTGGGCCCCAGGCACAGCCCCAGCATTTT; cdr3_aa: CASSLSGPQAQPQHF
j_call: TRBJ1-4; v_call: TRBV30; clone_size: .; d_call: .; cdr3_nt: TGTGCCTGGAGTCTCCGGGACTCTAATGAAAAACTGTTTTTT; cdr3_aa: CAWSLRDSNEKLFF
j_call: TRBJ2-4; v_call: TRBV30; clone_size: few; d_call: TRBD1; cdr3_nt: TGTGCCTGGAGGGGAGACAGGGGAGAGGAGTACTTC; cdr3_aa: CAWRGDRGEEYF
j_call: TRBJ1-6; v_call: TRBV9; clone_size: .; d_call: .; cdr3_nt: TGTGCCAGCAGCAACTCTCAGGGAAAGGGTTCACCCCTCCACTTT; cdr3_aa: CASSNSQGKGSPLHF
j_call: TRBJ1-1; v_call: TRBV7-2; clone_size: .; d_call: .; cdr3_nt: TGTGCCAGCAGCTTAGTGGGACAAAACACTGAAGCTTTCTTT; cdr3_aa: CASSLVGQNTEAFF
j_call: TRBJ2-2; v_call: TRBV7-3; clone_size: .; d_call: TRBD2; cdr3_nt: TGTGCCAGCAGCATGAGCGGGGGGAACACCGGGGAGCTGTTTTTT; cdr3_aa: CASSMSGGNTGELFF
j_call: TRBJ2-1; v_call: TRBV7-9; clone_size: once; d_call: TRBD2; cdr3_nt: TGTGCCAGCAGCTTAGGGAGCGGGAGGAATGAGCAGTTCTTC; cdr3_aa: CASSLGSGRNEQFF
j_call: TRBJ1-6; v_call: TRBV27; clone_size: .; d_call: .; cdr3_nt: TGTGCCAGCAGTCCGGGACAATATAATTCACCCCTCCACTTT; cdr3_aa: CASSPGQYNSPLHF
j_call: TRBJ1-4; v_call: TRBV7-2; clone_size: .; d_call: .; cdr3_nt: TGTGCCAGCAGCTTAGCGTCCCTCGGATCGGGGCGGGAGAATGAAAAACTGTTTTTT; cdr3_aa: CASSLASLGSGRENEKLFF
j_call: TRBJ2-3; v_call: TRBV6-5; clone_size: .; d_call: .; cdr3_nt: TGTGCCAGCAGTTACGGTCCCCTTGGAGATACGCAGTATTTT; cdr3_aa: CASSYGPLGDTQYF
j_call: TRBJ2-7; v_call: TRBV28; clone_size: .; d_call: .; cdr3_nt: TGTGCCAGCACCCATACCCGGCGGGCCTACGAGCAGTACTTC; cdr3_aa: CASTHTRRAYEQYF
j_call: TRBJ2-5; v_call: TRBV29-1; clone_size: few; d_call: .; cdr3_nt: TGCAGCGTTGTAAACAGCCAAGAGACCCAGTACTTC; cdr3_aa: CSVVNSQETQYF
j_call: TRBJ2-2; v_call: TRBV30; clone_size: .; d_call: .; cdr3_nt: TGTGCCTGGAAAAGGACAGCCCTCACCGGGGAGCTGTTTTTT; cdr3_aa: CAWKRTALTGELFF
j_call: TRBJ1-5; v_call: TRBV2; clone_size: .; d_call: .; cdr3_nt: TGTGCCAGCCAAACCGGGGGGCAGCCCCAGCATTTT; cdr3_aa: CASQTGGQPQHF
j_call: TRBJ2-1; v_call: TRBV27; clone_size: .; d_call: TRBD2; cdr3_nt: TGTGCCAGCAGTTTACTACTAGCGGGGGGGCCCAATGAGCAGTTCTTC; cdr3_aa: CASSLLLAGGPNEQFF
j_call: TRBJ1-5; v_call: TRBV28; clone_size: .; d_call: TRBD1; cdr3_nt: TGTGCCAGCATTCCAGGGACAGGGGGCTTTCAGCCCCAGCATTTT; cdr3_aa: CASIPGTGGFQPQHF
j_call: TRBJ1-2; v_call: TRBV27; clone_size: .; d_call: .; cdr3_nt: TGTGCCAGCAGGACGTCCGATGGCTACACCTTC; cdr3_aa: CASRTSDGYTF
j_call: TRBJ2-7; v_call: TRBV6-1; clone_size: .; d_call: .; cdr3_nt: TGTGCCAGCATTAACCTTGGGAGTACCTACGAGCAGTACTTC; cdr3_aa: CASINLGSTYEQYF
j_call: TRBJ2-2; v_call: TRBV30; clone_size: once; d_call: .; cdr3_nt: TGTGCCTGGAGTTGGGACCACCGCTTAAACACCGGGGAGCTGTTTTTT; cdr3_aa: CAWSWDHRLNTGELFF
j_call: TRBJ1-3; v_call: TRBV4-3; clone_size: .; d_call: .; cdr3_nt: TGCGCCAGCAGCCAAGAACCTGGAAACACCATATATTTT; cdr3_aa: CASSQEPGNTIYF
j_call: TRBJ1-1; v_call: TRBV5-1; clone_size: .; d_call: .; cdr3_nt: TGCGCCAGCAGCCTGGGTTCAGGGAGTCCTGAAGCTTTCTTT; cdr3_aa: CASSLGSGSPEAFF
j_call: TRBJ2-7; v_call: TRBV7-9; clone_size: .; d_call: .; cdr3_nt: TGTGCCAGCACCCCGGCGGGGTATTACGAGCAGTACTTC; cdr3_aa: CASTPAGYYEQYF
j_call: TRBJ2-3; v_call: TRBV28; clone_size: once; d_call: TRBD1; cdr3_nt: TGTGCCAGCAGTTTCAGGACAGGGTCTAGCACAGATACGCAGTATTTT; cdr3_aa: CASSFRTGSSTDTQYF
j_call: TRBJ1-1; v_call: TRBV29-1; clone_size: few; d_call: .; cdr3_nt: TGCAGCGGTCGCCGGGACACGATCAACACTGAAGCTTTCTTT; cdr3_aa: CSGRRDTINTEAFF
j_call: TRBJ2-1; v_call: TRBV7-7; clone_size: .; d_call: .; cdr3_nt: TGTGCCAGCAGCTTCGACATCCAGGGGAATGAGCAGTTCTTC; cdr3_aa: CASSFDIQGNEQFF
j_call: TRBJ2-3; v_call: TRBV27; clone_size: .; d_call: .; cdr3_nt: TGTGCCAGCAGTTTTGAGCAGGTCGACACAGATACGCAGTATTTT; cdr3_aa: CASSFEQVDTDTQYF
j_call: TRBJ2-7; v_call: TRBV28; clone_size: .; d_call: TRBD2; cdr3_nt: TGTGCCAGTTTTCCCTCGGGGGGCGGGAGGGCCTCCGAGCAGTACTTC; cdr3_aa: CASFPSGGGRASEQYF
j_call: TRBJ2-3; v_call: TRBV11-3; clone_size: .; d_call: .; cdr3_nt: TGTGCCAGCAGCTTAGATGGCAACACAGATACGCAGTATTTT; cdr3_aa: CASSLDGNTDTQYF
j_call: TRBJ1-6; v_call: TRBV7-9; clone_size: .; d_call: TRBD1; cdr3_nt: TGTGCCAGCAGCTTACCTTACAGGGGGAATTCACCCCTCCACTTT; cdr3_aa: CASSLPYRGNSPLHF
j_call: TRBJ2-7; v_call: TRBV9; clone_size: few; d_call: TRBD2; cdr3_nt: TGTGCCAGCAGCGTACTACTAGCGAGATACGAGCAGTACTTC; cdr3_aa: CASSVLLARYEQYF
j_call: TRBJ1-1; v_call: TRBV29-1; clone_size: .; d_call: TRBD1; cdr3_nt: TGCAGCGGATCTACAGGGGTGGTTTCTGAAGCTTTCTTT; cdr3_aa: CSGSTGVVSEAFF
j_call: TRBJ1-5; v_call: TRBV6-5; clone_size: .; d_call: TRBD1; cdr3_nt: TGTGCCAGCAGCAACAGGGGGCTTAATCAGCCCCAGCATTTT; cdr3_aa: CASSNRGLNQPQHF
j_call: TRBJ2-2; v_call: TRBV19; clone_size: .; d_call: .; cdr3_nt: TGTGCCAGTAGCCCCCGGAGAACTCTCACCGGGGAGCTGTTTTTT; cdr3_aa: CASSPRRTLTGELFF
j_call: TRBJ2-7; v_call: TRBV27; clone_size: .; d_call: .; cdr3_nt: TGTGCCAGCAGTTCCAGTGGTGGGCGCGAGCAGTACTTC; cdr3_aa: CASSSSGGREQYF
j_call: TRBJ2-1; v_call: TRBV6-6; clone_size: .; d_call: TRBD2; cdr3_nt: TGTGCCACCCACGAAGCGGGAACCTACAATGAGCAGTTCTTC; cdr3_aa: CATHEAGTYNEQFF
j_call: TRBJ1-2; v_call: TRBV5-1; clone_size: .; d_call: .; cdr3_nt: TGCGCCAGCAGGATCAGGGGAGACCCCCACTATGGCTACACCTTC; cdr3_aa: CASRIRGDPHYGYTF
j_call: TRBJ1-2; v_call: TRBV28; clone_size: .; d_call: .; cdr3_nt: TGTGCCAGCAGTTTATCCAGACCTAACTATGGCTACACCTTC; cdr3_aa: CASSLSRPNYGYTF
j_call: TRBJ1-1; v_call: TRBV7-8; clone_size: once; d_call: .; cdr3_nt: TGTGCCAGCAGCTTAGAGGTGGGGGCGCATACTGAAGCTTTCTTT; cdr3_aa: CASSLEVGAHTEAFF
j_call: TRBJ1-1; v_call: TRBV7-9; clone_size: .; d_call: TRBD1; cdr3_nt: TGTGCCAGCAGCTTAGCAGGGGGCGTCACCGAAGCTTTCTTT; cdr3_aa: CASSLAGGVTEAFF
j_call: TRBJ2-3; v_call: TRBV9; clone_size: .; d_call: TRBD2; cdr3_nt: TGTGCCAGCAGCGTTATAGCGGGAGATACAGATACGCAGTATTTT; cdr3_aa: CASSVIAGDTDTQYF
j_call: TRBJ2-2; v_call: TRBV19; clone_size: .; d_call: .; cdr3_nt: TGTGCCAGTAGTATTTCCAGAAACACCGGGGAGCTGTTTTTT; cdr3_aa: CASSISRNTGELFF
j_call: TRBJ2-3; v_call: TRBV7-6; clone_size: .; d_call: .; cdr3_nt: TGTGCCAGCAGCTCCCGTTGGGGCTGGCGGGATCCAGATACGCAGTATTTT; cdr3_aa: CASSSRWGWRDPDTQYF
j_call: TRBJ1-4; v_call: TRBV6-1; clone_size: .; d_call: .; cdr3_nt: TGTGCCAGCAGCCGAGTACAGGGAGAGGGGGAAAAACTGTTTTTT; cdr3_aa: CASSRVQGEGEKLFF
j_call: TRBJ2-7; v_call: TRBV5-1; clone_size: .; d_call: TRBD2; cdr3_nt: TGCGCCAGCAGCTTTTCCCCCCGGGGGGGCTCCTACGAGCAGTACTTC; cdr3_aa: CASSFSPRGGSYEQYF
j_call: TRBJ2-2; v_call: TRBV30; clone_size: .; d_call: .; cdr3_nt: TGTGCCTGGAGTGCCTCAAGGAGGACCCCTCATCAAGGCACCGGGGAGCTGTTTTTT; cdr3_aa: CAWSASRRTPHQGTGELFF
j_call: TRBJ1-6; v_call: TRBV15; clone_size: .; d_call: TRBD1; cdr3_nt: TGTGCCACCAGCATTACAGGGGGGGGTTCACCCCTCCACTTT; cdr3_aa: CATSITGGGSPLHF
j_call: TRBJ2-5; v_call: TRBV28; clone_size: .; d_call: TRBD2; cdr3_nt: TGTGCCAGCAGGTTTCTAGCGGGAGGGCAAGAGACCCAGTACTTC; cdr3_aa: CASRFLAGGQETQYF
j_call: TRBJ2-5; v_call: TRBV21-1; clone_size: .; d_call: .; cdr3_nt: TGTGCCAGCAGCAAAGTCAAGCGGGGGGGCCTATCTTGGACGGAAGAGACCCAGTACTTC; cdr3_aa: CASSKVKRGGLSWTEETQYF
j_call: TRBJ2-3; v_call: TRBV6-5; clone_size: once; d_call: .; cdr3_nt: TGTGCCAGCAGTTACTCAAGGCGGGCAGATACGCAGTATTTT; cdr3_aa: CASSYSRRADTQYF